This entry concerns a single T cell receptor beta chain. This record belongs to a study of T cell responses to AZD1222 COVID-19 vaccine. TCRdb's table, derived via immunoSEQ multiplex PCR, lists solely in-frame clones and lacks some. The sample has around 99,000 clones, roughly 92% seen once; the top ten hold around 8.6%. Trimming removed 2 bases from V and 0 bases from J; junction bases left unmatched: 10. Germline lookup yields CDR1 ENHRY and CDR2 SYGVKD. The CDR3 has 18 amino acids. The source of this sequence is an adult who received the AZD1222 COVID-19 vaccine. Material: peripheral blood, obtained 28 days after the second AZD1222 dose. This chain links TRBV10-3 with TRBJ1-3; 7 nucleotides line up with TRBD1. CDR3 DNA sequence: TGTGCCATCAGTGAGGGCCGGGACAGTTCATTCTCTGGAAACACCATATATTTT. Translation: CAISEGRDSSFSGNTIYF.